This T cell receptor (beta chain) was identified during a study of T and B cells in COVID-19 patients. Across the study: The recovered patients had mostly mild to moderate COVID-19 with outpatient management. Study-wide findings and caveats: The recovered cohort had 2,000 to 3,000 exclusive TCR clusters, including 31 low generation probability clusters.

BIOMED2 TRB-A/B primer pools were used in multiplex TRB PCR. TCRdb re-called the multiplex PCR reads with MiXCR, one entry per CDR3 protein. Of about 3,000 distinct CDR3 sequences in the sample, 22% were seen once. Points on this clonotype: The antigen remains unidentified. Just one base apart from a much larger clone, this may be a read error.

Each TRB amplification used roughly 230-550 ng of genomic DNA from blood. Sequencing was performed on blood. This clonotype was sampled from a human donor with active COVID-19.

The CDR3 nucleotides are TGTGCCTGGAGTTTGCCTTTACCCCCCTACAAGCAGTACTTC. Its translation is CAWSLPLPPYKQYF. The J gene is TRBJ2-7, the V gene TRBV30, with D unclear. The germline CDR1 and CDR2 sequences are GTSNPN and SVGIG (reference sequence). The CDR3 spans 14 residues.